The 29 T cell receptor beta chains below come from one sample, sequenced in a study of OX40 agonist ivuxolimab in advanced cancers. Data came from immunoSEQ multiplex PCR; TCRdb stores just in-frame clones and leaves some out. Among fewer than 85,000 clones listed, roughly 85% were seen once. The sequenced sample was CD4+ or CD8+ T cells sorted from blood, obtained in a trial of the OX40 agonist ivuxolimab. These receptors were collected from an adult with an advanced solid tumor such as melanoma, head and neck, liver or kidney cancer.

The chain is built from TRBV5-6 and TRBJ2-7; no firm D call. Trimming took 4 bases from V and 0 from J, leaving 17 bases between them. Germline V gene lookup returns CDR1 SGHDT and CDR2 YYEEEE. The CDR3 consists of 16 residues. CDR3 sequence: CASSPDRTGYSYEQYF. Here the CDR3 DNA reads TGTGCCAGCAGCCCCGATAGGACGGGTTACTCCTACGAGCAGTACTTC.

The gene calls are TRBV2 and TRBJ2-2; D is ambiguous. From germline, CDR1 is SNHLY and CDR2 FYNNEI. V lost 4 bases, J lost 5 bases, and 11 bases lay in between. The CDR3 length is 14 residues. The CDR3 sequence: CASSGNSGTGELFF. Here the CDR3 DNA reads TGTGCCAGCAGTGGGAACAGTGGGACCGGGGAGCTGTTTTTT.

With respect to this clone: The sample has other DNA sequences that encode this CDR3 too. The V and J genes are TRBV5-4 and TRBJ1-1; tentatively, D is TRBD1 (5 bases). The CDR3 runs 13 residues. The germline V gene has CDR1 SGHNT and CDR2 YYREEE (reference sequence). Between the trimmed V and J ends, which lost 0 bases and 5 bases, there was a span of 8 bases. The CDR3 DNA reads as TGTGCCAGCAGCTTGGGGGGCGGGACTGAAGCTTTCTTT. Its protein product is CASSLGGGTEAFF.

The gene calls are TRBV30 and TRBJ1-2; 8 bases align to TRBD1. The CDR3 contains 13 residues. Germline V gene lookup returns CDR1 GTSNPN and CDR2 SVGIG (reference sequence). V trimming: 4 bases; J trimming: 7 bases; junction bases outside the gene matches: 8. CDR3 DNA: TGTGCCTGGACCCAGCAGGGGGCATTTGGCTACACCTTC. Translation: CAWTQQGAFGYTF.

The chain carries TRBV6-1 and TRBJ2-3; D possibly corresponds to TRBD1 (6 bases). The V gene's germline CDR1 is MNHNS and CDR2 SASEGT. Between the trimmed V and J ends, which lost 3 bases and 2 bases, there was a span of 12 bases. This CDR3 spans 15 amino acids. Here the CDR3 reads CASSDDRRYTDTQYF. CDR3 nucleotide sequence: TGTGCCAGCAGTGACGACAGGCGCTACACAGATACGCAGTATTTT.

This clone has just one count. The rearrangement links TRBV6-1 to TRBJ2-3; 9 bases map to TRBD2. The V gene's germline CDR1 is MNHNS and CDR2 SASEGT. Trimming cost V 7 bases and J 2 bases; bases outside gene matches: 7. The CDR3 has 15 amino acids. This chain's CDR3 is CASTGLARLTDTQYF. CDR3 sequence (DNA): TGTGCCAGCACTGGACTAGCGAGACTCACAGATACGCAGTATTTT.

CDR3: CSVALGAGRQETQYF. CDR3 DNA sequence: TGCAGCGTGGCCCTGGGGGCGGGGCGTCAAGAGACCCAGTACTTC. V gene TRBV29-1 combines with J gene TRBJ2-5; D could derive from TRBD1 or TRBD2 (6 bases each). The CDR3 sequence is 15 residues long. V was shortened by 6 bases and J by 2 bases, with 19 bases between the two germline ends. Germline V gene lookup returns CDR1 SQVTM and CDR2 ANQGSEA.

The chain uses TRBV7-2 and TRBJ2-1, with TRBD1 matching 8 bases. Germline loops: CDR1 SGHTA, CDR2 FQGNSA. The CDR3 consists of 16 residues. V was clipped by 7 bases and J by 2 bases; unmatched bases: 10. The DNA of the CDR3 is TGTGCCAGCACCAGTCGGGACAGGCCCCCCTACAATGAGCAGTTCTTC. Encoded protein: CASTSRDRPPYNEQFF.

This sequence joins TRBV5-8 and TRBJ2-7; the D gene is possibly TRBD2 (6 bases). Trimming took off 0 bases at V and 1 base at J, with 14 bases between the two ends. This CDR3 has 16 residues. Per the germline V gene, CDR1 is SGHTS and CDR2 is YDEGEE. The CDR3 bases are TGTGCCAGCAGCTTGGTACGGGGGAAAGGATCCTACGAGCAGTACTTC. This codes for CASSLVRGKGSYEQYF.

The chain combines TRBV6-1 with TRBJ1-3; D not resolved. In germline, CDR1 is MNHNS, CDR2 SASEGT. Trimming took 3 bases from V and 1 from J, leaving 16 bases between them. CDR3 size: 17 residues. CDR3 loop: CASSDALGVRSGNTIYF. In nucleotides, the CDR3 is TGTGCCAGCAGTGATGCCCTTGGGGTTAGGTCTGGAAACACCATATATTTT.

The chain combines TRBV6-5 with TRBJ2-5; TRBD1 aligns across 7 bases. The germline V gene encodes CDR1 MNHEY and CDR2 SVGAGI. The length of the CDR3 is 15 residues. V lost 0 bases and J lost 1; bases outside the gene matches: 2. The DNA of the CDR3 is TGTGCCAGCAGTTACTCGAACAGGGGCCAAGAGACCCAGTACTTC. Protein sequence: CASSYSNRGQETQYF.

The CDR3 region is CASSTQGKNTEAFF. Here the CDR3 DNA reads TGTGCCAGCAGCACCCAGGGGAAAAACACTGAAGCTTTCTTT. The J gene is TRBJ1-1, the V gene TRBV7-9, with a weak D call TRBD1 (6 bases). Looked up from germline, CDR1 is SEHNR and CDR2 is FQNEAQ (reference sequence). Trimming took off 5 bases at V and 2 bases at J, with 12 bases between the two ends. The CDR3 sequence is 14 residues long.

V and J are TRBV10-3 and TRBJ1-5, with D unresolved. Germline V gives CDR1 ENHRY, CDR2 SYGVKD. The CDR3 sequence is 13 residues long. V lost 3 bases, J lost 4 bases, and 7 bases lay in between. The CDR3 is CAISDIGNQPQHF. The DNA for the CDR3 is TGTGCCATCAGTGATATAGGGAATCAGCCCCAGCATTTT.

V and J are TRBV16 and TRBJ2-7, with a weak D call TRBD1 (6 bases). V was clipped by 2 bases and J by 0 bases, with 17 bases between them. Per the germline V gene, CDR1 is KGHSY and CDR2 is FQNENV. This CDR3 spans 17 amino acids. The CDR3 bases are TGTGCCAGCAGCCAAAGAATAGGGGGTATCAGCTCCTACGAGCAGTACTTC. Its translation is CASSQRIGGISSYEQYF.

The DNA for the CDR3 is TGTGCCAGCAGCTTAGCCCAAAATGAAAAACTGTTTTTT. Amino acid sequence: CASSLAQNEKLFF. V usage is TRBV7-6 and J usage is TRBJ1-4; no definite D call. The length of the CDR3 is 13 residues. Trimming took 0 bases from V and 5 from J, leaving 4 bases between them. Germline CDR1 reads SGHVS; CDR2 reads FNYEAQ.

The V gene is TRBV11-2, the J gene TRBJ2-3; possibly TRBD2 for D (5 bases). The V and J ends lost 4 bases and 5 bases respectively, with 22 bases between them. This CDR3 is built from 17 residues. Germline CDR1 is SGHAT and CDR2 is FQNNGV. The CDR3, as DNA: TGTGCCAGCAGCTCCACCGGGATCTCCGCATGGGTAGATACGCAGTATTTT. It encodes CASSSTGISAWVDTQYF.

The V and J genes are TRBV27 and TRBJ2-7; D perhaps matches TRBD2 (6 bases). The CDR3 is made up of 16 amino acids. V gave up 8 bases and J gave up 0 bases, with 20 bases separating them. The germline gives CDR1 MNHEY, CDR2 SMNVEV (reference sequence). CDR3 protein: CASAPMGGPRSYEQYF. The CDR3 DNA is TGTGCCAGCGCCCCCATGGGGGGTCCCCGCTCCTACGAGCAGTACTTC.

The chain couples TRBV18 to TRBJ1-1; 10 positions match TRBD1. The CDR3 runs 16 residues. The germline gives CDR1 KGHSH, CDR2 LQKENI. Unmatched junction bases numbered 7, after V lost 3 bases and J lost 3 bases. CDR3 DNA: TGTGCCAGCTCACCCCGACAGGGGGCCGGGGACACTGAAGCTTTCTTT. It codes for CASSPRQGAGDTEAFF.

A note on this clone: Sequence at one end of the junction differs from germline and may be a read error. The CDR3 DNA reads TGTGCTAGCAGCTTAGCAGGGACAGGGGGAGGAAAGACCCAGTACTTC. This gives the protein CASSLAGTGGGKTQYF. This sequence joins TRBV7-7 and TRBJ2-5; 11 bases line up with TRBD1. This CDR3 is 16 amino acids long. The germline V gene has CDR1 SSHAT and CDR2 FNYEAQ (reference sequence).

The chain combines TRBV11-1 with TRBJ2-3, with a tentative D call TRBD1 (6 bases). The CDR3 has 17 amino acids. Per the germline V gene, CDR1 is SGHAT and CDR2 is FQDESV (reference sequence). Trimming cost V 4 bases and J 3 bases, with 20 bases left between them. In DNA, the CDR3 is TGTGCCAGCAGCTCCTTCCACCTGACAGGCGGGACAGATACGCAGTATTTT. Translation: CASSSFHLTGGTDTQYF.

This rearrangement joins TRBV29-1 to TRBJ1-4, with TRBD1 matching 7 bases. Germline V gene sequence: CDR1 SQVTM, CDR2 ANQGSEA. The CDR3 is made up of 14 amino acids. The trim removed 0 bases at V and 8 bases at J, leaving 6 bases unmatched. Here the CDR3 reads CSVEDRDSREKLFF. CDR3 sequence (DNA): TGCAGCGTTGAAGATCGGGACAGTCGAGAAAAACTGTTTTTT.

This chain links TRBV5-1 with TRBJ2-1; D unclear. The V end was cut by 2 bases, the J end by 7 bases, with 10 bases between. The germline gives CDR1 SGHRS, CDR2 YFSETQ. This CDR3 has 13 amino acids. CDR3: CASSFPQSNEQFF. DNA of the CDR3: TGCGCCAGCAGCTTCCCCCAGTCTAATGAGCAGTTCTTC.

Here the CDR3 reads CASNPDRRRENEQFF. The CDR3 nucleotides are TGTGCCAGTAACCCCGACAGGAGAAGGGAAAATGAGCAGTTCTTC. The gene calls are TRBV19 and TRBJ2-1; the D gene is possibly TRBD1 (6 bases). V shed 7 bases and J shed 7 bases, with 20 bases lying between them. This CDR3 has 15 residues. The V gene's germline CDR1 is LNHDA and CDR2 SQIVND (reference sequence).

The chain carries TRBV5-1 and TRBJ1-1; TRBD1 is a possible D gene (5 bases). Germline V gene lookup returns CDR1 SGHRS and CDR2 YFSETQ. CDR3 size: 12 residues. The V gene lost 4 bases and the J gene lost 7 bases, with 11 bases spanning the gap. The CDR3 loop is CASSQVDSEAFF. DNA of the CDR3: TGCGCCAGCAGCCAAGTCGACAGTGAAGCTTTCTTT. The whole variable domain, remainder taken from reference TRBV5-1 and TRBJ1-1, is KAGVTQTPRYLIKTRGQQVTLSCSPISGHRSVSWYQQTPGQGLQFLFEYFSETQRNKGNFPGRFSGRQFSNSRSEMNVSTLELGDSALYLCASSQVDSEAFFGQGTRLTVV.

The sample holds one count of this clone. J is TRBJ2-3 and V is TRBV19, with D tentatively TRBD2 (7 bases). Trimming shortened V by 8 bases and J by 0 bases, and 15 bases separated the two germline ends. The CDR3 runs 15 residues. CDR1 and CDR2 (germline): LNHDA, SQIVND (reference sequence). This chain's CDR3 is CASVGGPPSTDTQYF. The DNA of the CDR3 is TGTGCCAGTGTGGGGGGGCCCCCTAGCACAGATACGCAGTATTTT.

The genes are TRBV19 and TRBJ1-5; D not resolved. This CDR3 spans 12 amino acids. V gave up 5 bases and J gave up 1 base, with 3 bases separating them. Germline loops: CDR1 LNHDA, CDR2 SQIVND (reference sequence). The CDR3 sequence: CASSESNQPQHF. CDR3 DNA sequence: TGTGCCAGTAGTGAAAGCAATCAGCCCCAGCATTTT. The whole variable domain, remainder taken from reference TRBV19 and TRBJ1-5, is DGGITQSPKYLFRKEGQNVTLSCEQNLNHDAMYWYRQDPGQGLRLIYYSQIVNDFQKGDIAEGYSVSREKKESFPLTVTSAQKNPTAFYLCASSESNQPQHFGDGTRLSIL.

The chain links TRBV5-4 to TRBJ2-5; TRBD1 might be the D (8 bases). The CDR3 has 15 amino acids. CDR1 is SGHNT and CDR2 is YYREEE in the germline V gene (reference sequence). V was cut by 4 bases and J by 5 bases, with 18 bases left in between. CDR3 DNA: TGTGCCAGCAGCGGACAGGGTCCCGGGGGGGAGACCCAGTACTTC. This sequence encodes CASSGQGPGGETQYF.

The gene calls are TRBV7-2 and TRBJ1-3, with D uncertain. Germline lookup yields CDR1 SGHTA and CDR2 FQGNSA. This CDR3 is 15 amino acids long. V was shortened by 5 bases and J by 4 bases, with 15 bases between the two germline ends. The CDR3 here is CASSPSTTRGNTIYF. The CDR3 region has the DNA TGTGCCAGCAGCCCAAGTACAACCCGAGGAAACACCATATATTTT.

The V and J genes are TRBV6-5 and TRBJ1-2; 8 bases are a match to TRBD1. The CDR3 loop spans 14 amino acids. V dropped 6 bases and J dropped 10; count of bases not matched to a gene: 13. Germline V gives CDR1 MNHEY, CDR2 SVGAGI. This CDR3 reads CASSQGAEALTYTF. DNA for the CDR3: TGTGCCAGCAGCCAGGGGGCGGAGGCACTGACCTACACCTTC.